The 23 T cell receptor beta chains below come from one sample, sequenced in a study of cytomegalovirus exposure and HLA in healthy donors (dated by TCRdb to 2015 to 2018). Library generation was performed with the immunoSEQ multiplex PCR assay. TCRdb limited this immuneACCESS table to in-frame rearrangements with V and J called. A share of clones is missing; checked studies link under half to unresolved V genes, and the rest is unexplained. Across this sample there are more than 250,000 clones, with 86% seen only once. Of the sample, around 0.84% is held by the ten largest clones. Sequencing was done on a sample of PBMCs. These receptors came from a woman aged 18-29 years in good health and CMV-seronegative.

As DNA, the CDR3 is TGTGCCAGCAGTTTAGGGACTAGCGGGAGTGAGACCCAGTACTTC. It encodes CASSLGTSGSETQYF. This rearrangement joins TRBV6-5 to TRBJ2-5; 14 nucleotides agree with TRBD2. The V gene end was trimmed by 4 bases and the J gene end by 5 bases; junction bases not matched to a gene: 3. The CDR3 is made up of 15 amino acids. Germline CDR1 MNHEY, CDR2 SVGAGI.

V and J are TRBV7-2 and TRBJ1-2; D ambiguous. CDR3 length equals 14 residues. Trimming removed 0 bases from V and 1 base from J, with 6 bases in between. Germline V gene lookup returns CDR1 SGHTA and CDR2 FQGNSA. CDR3 region: CASSLAALNYGYTF. DNA for the CDR3: TGTGCCAGCAGCTTAGCGGCCCTTAACTATGGCTACACCTTC.

The CDR3: CASSLSWTGWDETQYF. The CDR3 DNA reads TGTGCCAGCAGTTTATCCTGGACAGGGTGGGACGAGACCCAGTACTTC. The chain uses TRBV27 and TRBJ2-5, with 8 nucleotides matching TRBD1. V lost 0 bases to trimming and J lost 5 bases; unmatched junction nucleotides: 8. Germline V lookup: CDR1 MNHEY, CDR2 SMNVEV (reference sequence). The CDR3 covers 16 residues.

The chain links TRBV9 to TRBJ2-3, with TRBD2 matching 8 bases. Trimming took 1 base from V and 4 from J; bases not matched to a gene: 8. The CDR3 extends over 16 amino acids. Germline V gives CDR1 SGDLS, CDR2 YYNGEE. CDR3: CASSVLAGGAPDTQYF. The CDR3 DNA is TGTGCCAGCAGCGTATTGGCGGGAGGAGCTCCAGATACGCAGTATTTT.

The V and J genes are TRBV27 and TRBJ2-5, with 10 positions matching TRBD1. The CDR3 length is 15 residues. Per germline, CDR1 MNHEY and CDR2 SMNVEV (reference sequence). V was pared by 6 bases and J by 5 bases, with 9 bases of the junction left unmatched. The CDR3 nucleotides are TGTGCCAGCAGCTTCGGGACAGGGGTAGGCGAGACCCAGTACTTC. Translated, it gives CASSFGTGVGETQYF.

The genes are TRBV2 and TRBJ1-3; weak D call: TRBD1 (6 bases). Trimming removed 6 bases at V and 0 bases at J, with 12 bases between. This CDR3 comprises 15 residues. CDR1 is SNHLY and CDR2 is FYNNEI in the germline V gene. CDR3 DNA sequence: TGTGCCAGCAGGCCAGGGGCGGCCTCTGGAAACACCATATATTTT. It yields the protein CASRPGAASGNTIYF.

The gene calls are TRBV28 and TRBJ1-5; D remains ambiguous. This CDR3 comprises 12 residues. Per the germline V gene, CDR1 is MDHEN and CDR2 is SYDVKM. Trimming removed 3 bases from V and 7 bases from J, with 7 bases in between. This CDR3 reads CASSLKRQPQHF. For the CDR3, the DNA is TGTGCCAGCAGTTTGAAGCGGCAGCCCCAGCATTTT.

The rearrangement uses TRBV29-1 and TRBJ2-1, with TRBD2 identical over 8 bases. Germline CDR1 is SQVTM and CDR2 is ANQGSEA. V gave up 4 bases and J gave up 4 bases; unmatched junction bases: 3. This CDR3 comprises 13 residues. The CDR3, as DNA: TGCAGCGTTGCGGGAGGGGTGTACAATGAGCAGTTCTTC. Its protein is CSVAGGVYNEQFF.

The chain links TRBV6-6 to TRBJ2-1, with 10 bases lining up with TRBD2. The CDR3 contains 15 residues. V shed 2 bases, J shed 5 bases, and the junction held 3 bases outside the gene matches. Germline values: CDR1 MNHNY, CDR2 SVGAGI (reference sequence). The CDR3 is CASSYPLAGDNEQFF. The DNA of the CDR3 is TGTGCCAGCAGTTACCCCCTAGCGGGGGACAATGAGCAGTTCTTC.

This chain connects TRBV4-2 to TRBJ2-2; D perhaps matches TRBD2 (6 bases). This CDR3 comprises 15 residues. CDR1 and CDR2 from the germline V gene are LGHNA and YNFKEQ. The V end lost 3 bases, the J end lost 4 bases, and 12 bases lay between the germline ends. In nucleotides, the CDR3 is TGTGCCAGCAGCCATGCCGGGGGAGGCACCGGGGAGCTGTTTTTT. Translation: CASSHAGGGTGELFF.

The genes are TRBV7-2 and TRBJ2-7; TRBD1 matches at 10 bases. CDR3 length equals 17 residues. V lost 2 bases, J lost 6 bases, and 13 bases stayed unmatched. Germline CDR1 reads SGHTA; CDR2 reads FQGNSA. The CDR3 spells CASSLQPSGTGEFEQYF. CDR3 nucleotides: TGTGCCAGCAGCTTACAACCTTCCGGGACAGGGGAATTCGAGCAGTACTTC.

The CDR3: CTSSHRGTSGRGAYYEQYF. The CDR3 DNA sequence: TGCACCAGCAGCCATAGAGGGACTAGCGGCCGCGGGGCATACTACGAGCAGTACTTC. The V gene is TRBV1, the J gene TRBJ2-7; whether TRBD2, the table's D call, matches the DNA was not checked. TRBV1 is assigned pseudogene status. The CDR3 consists of 19 residues.

The chain is built from TRBV6-6 and TRBJ2-7; 7 nucleotides agree with TRBD1. Losses at the gene ends were 11 bases for V and 2 bases for J; bases not matched to a gene: 9. Germline lookup yields CDR1 MNHNY and CDR2 SVGAGI (reference sequence). This CDR3 contains 13 residues. CDR3 loop: CAVRGQRPYEQYF. CDR3 DNA: TGTGCCGTAAGGGGACAGCGACCCTACGAGCAGTACTTC.

The V call is TRBV2, the J call TRBJ2-7; possible D gene TRBD1, 6 bases. Germline CDR1 is SNHLY and CDR2 is FYNNEI. Trimming removed 7 bases from V and 3 bases from J, with 10 bases in between. The CDR3 has 12 residues. CDR3: CASTQGGYEQYF. The CDR3 nucleotides read TGTGCCAGCACCCAAGGGGGCTACGAGCAGTACTTC.

This clone has a count of ten or more. The gene calls are TRBV7-2 and TRBJ2-7, with 7 bases lining up with TRBD1. This CDR3 is 16 amino acids long. V was pared by 0 bases and J by 3 bases, with 8 bases of the junction left unmatched. Germline V gene sequence: CDR1 SGHTA, CDR2 FQGNSA. The CDR3 nucleotides read TGTGCCAGCAGCTTAGCCCAGACAGGGTATAACTACGAGCAGTACTTC. Its translation: CASSLAQTGYNYEQYF.

The chain recombines TRBV11-3 with TRBJ2-1; 11 bases are a match to TRBD2. V dropped 5 bases and J dropped 5; count of bases not matched to a gene: 2. Germline CDR1 is SGHNT and CDR2 is YENEEA. The CDR3 is 14 residues long. The DNA for the CDR3 is TGTGCCAGCAGCCGACTAGCGGGGAACAATGAGCAGTTCTTC. Translating gives CASSRLAGNNEQFF.

The table lists this clone with a count of one. This chain uses TRBV12-5 with TRBJ2-1; TRBD2 is a possible D gene (7 bases). Trimming cost V 0 bases and J 8 bases, with 14 bases left between them. Germline CDR1 is LGHNT and CDR2 is FRNRAP. The CDR3 totals 15 residues. In nucleotides, the CDR3 is TGTGCTAGTGGTTTGGTGAACGGGGGGCGGGATGAGCAGTTCTTC. Protein sequence: CASGLVNGGRDEQFF.

This chain uses TRBV6-1 with TRBJ2-7, with TRBD1 as a possible D gene (6 bases). V lost 6 bases, J lost 3 bases, and 15 bases lay in between. CDR3 length equals 14 residues. The germline V gene encodes CDR1 MNHNS and CDR2 SASEGT. The chain's CDR3 is CASRAGTPNYEQYF. The CDR3 DNA sequence: TGTGCCAGCAGAGCCGGGACACCTAACTACGAGCAGTACTTC.

This chain connects TRBV15 to TRBJ1-5; possible D gene TRBD1, 5 bases. V lost 0 bases to trimming and J lost 8 bases, with 8 bases between them. CDR3 size: 13 residues. Germline V gene lookup returns CDR1 LNHNV and CDR2 YYDKDF (reference sequence). This chain's CDR3 is CATSRDTGEPQHF. The CDR3 nucleotides are TGTGCCACCAGCAGAGATACGGGGGAGCCCCAGCATTTT. The full variable domain, rest sourced from reference TRBV15 and TRBJ1-5, is DAMVIQNPRYQVTQFGKPVTLSCSQTLNHNVMYWYQQKSSQAPKLLFHYYDKDFNNEADTPDNFQSRRPNTSFCFLDIRSPGLGDTAMYLCATSRDTGEPQHFGDGTRLSIL.

V gene TRBV27 combines with J gene TRBJ2-7, with TRBD2 matching over 13 bases. The junction had 5 bases not matched to a gene; V was cut back by 6 bases and J by 6 bases. The CDR3 covers 14 residues. The germline CDR1 and CDR2 sequences are MNHEY and SMNVEV (reference sequence). The CDR3 reads CASSMGTSGTEQYF. The CDR3 nucleotides are TGTGCCAGCAGCATGGGGACTAGCGGGACCGAGCAGTACTTC.

The V gene is TRBV7-2, the J gene TRBJ1-1; possibly TRBD1 for D (5 bases). Germline V gene data show CDR1 as SGHTA and CDR2 as FQGNSA. The V end was cut by 2 bases, the J end by 5 bases, with 9 bases between. This CDR3 is built from 13 residues. DNA for the CDR3: TGTGCCAGCAGCTTATCTGGGGCAACTGAAGCTTTCTTT. Translated: CASSLSGATEAFF. Based on the CDR3 plus reference TRBV7-2 and TRBJ1-1, the full variable domain is GAGVSQSPSNKVTEKGKDVELRCDPISGHTALYWYRQSLGQGLEFLIYFQGNSAPDKSGLPSDRFSAERTGGSVSTLTIQRTQQEDSAVYLCASSLSGATEAFFGQGTRLTVV.

This clone was counted only a few times. The chain links TRBV15 to TRBJ2-5; the match to TRBD1 covers 8 bases. V was clipped by 4 bases and J by 5 bases; unmatched bases: 6. Germline-derived CDR1 and CDR2 are LNHNV and YYDKDF (reference sequence). There are 14 residues in the CDR3. The CDR3 loop reads CATSIPGGGETQYF. The CDR3, as DNA: TGTGCCACCAGCATTCCAGGGGGCGGGGAGACCCAGTACTTC.

In nucleotides, the CDR3 is TGTGCCAGCAGTGCCTGGACTAGCGGACAAGAGACCCAGTACTTC. This codes for CASSAWTSGQETQYF. This chain joins TRBV2 and TRBJ2-5, with 10 positions matching TRBD2. CDR1 is SNHLY, CDR2 FYNNEI, per germline. Trimming at V came to 4 bases and at J to 2 bases, leaving 4 bases not matched to a gene. The CDR3 totals 15 residues.